Listed below are T cell receptor beta chains from one sample, sequenced in a study of T cells in Graves' hyperthyroidism and ophthalmopathy. TCRdb fed the multiplex PCR reads into MiXCR, producing one record per CDR3 protein. The repertoire has hundreds of thousands of distinct CDR3 sequences, 14% of them found once; the top ten carry roughly 10%. The source material was blood. The origin of the receptors is a woman aged 18-29 years with Graves' hyperthyroidism. Each CDR3 is given with its conserved first and last residue. D genes are given only for firm matches. Some rows mark clone size as missing; the rest say once, few, many or name a class of expanded clone.

TRBJ2-7,TRBV28,NA,TRBD1,TGTGCCAGCAGAGGTGCCGGGACAGGGACCTACGAGCAGTACTTC,CASRGAGTGTYEQYF
TRBJ1-6,TRBV3-1,many,NA,TGTGCCAGCAGCCAAAATACAGGGAGGTGGCACTCACCCCTCCACTTT,CASSQNTGRWHSPLHF
TRBJ1-4,TRBV28,many,NA,TGTGCCAGCAGTTTCATCGCCGGGAGGAATGAAAAACTGTTTTTT,CASSFIAGRNEKLFF
TRBJ2-7,TRBV2,many,NA,TGTGCCAGCATGGAGGAGAGGGCCTCCTACGAGCAGTACTTC,CASMEERASYEQYF
TRBJ2-7,TRBV29-1,NA,TRBD2,TGCAGCGTTGTCTCTAGCGGGAGGGCCCCGAGCTCCTACGAGCAGTACTTC,CSVVSSGRAPSSYEQYF
TRBJ1-1,TRBV7-9,few,NA,TGTGCCAGCAGCCCCTCGGGTGGACTCGAAGCTTTCTTT,CASSPSGGLEAFF
TRBJ2-1,TRBV7-2,many,TRBD2,TGTGCCAGCAGCTTGCGGACTAGCGGGATGGATGAGCAGTTCTTC,CASSLRTSGMDEQFF
TRBJ2-3,TRBV6-1,many,NA,TGTGCCAGCAGACGTGAGACCAGGGGCCTCGGCACAGATACGCAGTATTTT,CASRRETRGLGTDTQYF
TRBJ2-7,TRBV7-2,few,TRBD2,TGTGCCAGCAGCTGGAGTTCGAGTTTAGGCGGGATGCGGGAGCAGCAGTACTTC,CASSWSSSLGGMREQQYF
TRBJ1-5,TRBV20-1,few,NA,TGCAGTGCTAGAGCCCACGGTGATAGCAATCAGCCCCAGCATTTT,CSARAHGDSNQPQHF
TRBJ2-5,TRBV20-1,few,TRBD2,TGCAGTGCTTCCCCCAGGGCTAGCGGGAGAGCAGAGACCCAGTACTTC,CSASPRASGRAETQYF
TRBJ1-1,TRBV28,NA,NA,TGTGCCAGCCTGGGGGGCCTAAACACTGAAGCTTTCTTT,CASLGGLNTEAFF
TRBJ2-7,TRBV6-5,NA,NA,TGTGCCAGCAGCTCCTCTTCCGGGCCCCGGTCCTACGAGCAGTACTTC,CASSSSSGPRSYEQYF
TRBJ1-5,TRBV28,many,NA,TGTGCCAGCAGTTCCCCCCAGGACCGTCGGAATCAGCCCCAGCATTTT,CASSSPQDRRNQPQHF
TRBJ1-1,TRBV28,many,NA,TGTGCCAGCAGTTTATCACCCTGGTACACTGAAGCTTTCTTT,CASSLSPWYTEAFF
TRBJ2-1,TRBV4-3,NA,NA,TGCGCCAGCAGCCAAGATCTGGGTCTAGATGAGCAGTTCTTC,CASSQDLGLDEQFF
TRBJ2-1,TRBV6-2/TRBV6-3,many,NA,TGTGCCAGTTTGGGCGCTGGGGAGGCTGAGCAGTTCTTC,CASLGAGEAEQFF
TRBJ2-2,TRBV4-1,NA,NA,TGCGCCAGCAGCCAAGGGACAGCAAGGAACACCGGGGAGCTGTTTTTT,CASSQGTARNTGELFF